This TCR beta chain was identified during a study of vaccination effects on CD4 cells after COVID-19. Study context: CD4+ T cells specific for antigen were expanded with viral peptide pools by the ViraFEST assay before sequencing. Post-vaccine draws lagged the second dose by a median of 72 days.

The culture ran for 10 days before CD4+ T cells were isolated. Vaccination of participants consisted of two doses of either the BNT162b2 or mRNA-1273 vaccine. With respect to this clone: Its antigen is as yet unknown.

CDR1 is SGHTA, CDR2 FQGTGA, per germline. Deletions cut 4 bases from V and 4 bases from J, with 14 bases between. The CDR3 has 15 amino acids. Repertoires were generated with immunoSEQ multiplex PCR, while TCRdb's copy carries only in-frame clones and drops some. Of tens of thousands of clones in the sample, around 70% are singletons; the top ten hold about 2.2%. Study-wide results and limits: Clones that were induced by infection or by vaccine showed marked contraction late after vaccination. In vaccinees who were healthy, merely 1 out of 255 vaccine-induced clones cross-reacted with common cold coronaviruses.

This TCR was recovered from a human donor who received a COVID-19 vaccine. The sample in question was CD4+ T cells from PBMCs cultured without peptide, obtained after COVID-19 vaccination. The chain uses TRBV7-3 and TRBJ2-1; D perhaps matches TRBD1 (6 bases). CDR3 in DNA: TGTGCCAGCAGCTCCGGTTCACAGGGTTACAATGAGCAGTTCTTC. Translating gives CASSSGSQGYNEQFF.